This T cell receptor (beta chain) was sequenced in a study of memory CD4+ T cells and cytomegalovirus serostatus (dated by TCRdb to the late 2010s). Background on the whole study: The roughly 35 healthy Belgian adults in the cohort included 9 who were CMV seropositive and 24 who were CMV seronegative. To replicate a published TCR-based CMV serostatus classifier, the researchers sequenced the CD4+ memory TCRbeta repertoires of a Belgian cohort whose cytomegalovirus serostatus was known. Here is what the overall study found, with its caveats: On the Belgian cohort, the classifier built on the original framework reached a median bootstrapped AUC of roughly 0.96, with a 95% CI of 0.76-1.00. Results were interpreted as suggesting that the CMV-associated TCR signature is largely present in the CD4+ memory repertoire. Of under 200 previously reported CMV-associated TCRbeta sequences, about 72 appeared in the CD4+ memory repertoires, each in one to five individuals. Unlike the original study, which covered naive and memory CD4+ and CD8+ populations, the Belgian study sequenced only CD4+CD45RO+ memory cells. For CMV serostatus prediction, a median bootstrapped AUC of approximately 0.95 was reached with the original framework, and a median bootstrapped AUC of about 0.9 was reached with a US-trained random forest.

Genomic DNA was extracted from sorted cells with the Quick-DNA Microprep Kit. Amplification of TCRbeta DNA was done with the immunoSEQ hsTCRbeta kit, following the protocol from the manufacturer. TCRbeta libraries were sequenced on an Illumina MiSeq instrument. As for the original processing: After out-of-frame sequences were removed, some 2 million distinct TCRbeta sequences remained, averaging about 66,813 per individual. Each individual was scored according to the count of over 150 previously reported CMV-associated TCRbeta sequences and the total productive distinct TCRbeta count. A beta-binomial model was reimplemented in Python, and scikit-learn random forests with default parameters were trained on data from the US cohort. Classifier performance on the Belgian cohort was summarized as median AUC with percentile confidence intervals calculated over 10,000 bootstrap iterations. Entries here come from immuneACCESS through TCRdb and include only in-frame sequences with V and J called. Some clones fail to appear in such tables; in the studies checked, an unresolved V gene covers under half of the shortfall, and the cause of the remainder is unknown. The DNA was the basis for D and trimming; V, J and clone size are from that table. Present in this sample are about 38,000 clones, roughly 85% of which were seen just once. The ten top clones hold about 5.8% of the sample.

A FACSAria II was used to sort memory CD4+ T cells, defined as single viable CD3+CD4+CD8-CD45RO+ cells. CMV serostatus was determined with a Roche Elecsys assay detecting serum IgG against CMV pp150, pp28, p38 and p52. Once the samples were thawed, total CD4+ T cells were enriched through positive selection using CD4 magnetic microbeads. The samples came from a separate study whose specific focus was interrogating the CD4+ T cell memory repertoire. Peripheral blood mononuclear cells were isolated and cryopreserved following standard operating procedures; serum was stored at -80 °C. Staining used CD3-PerCP (BW264/56), CD4-APC (RPA-T4), CD45RO-PE (UCHT1) and CD8-Pacific Orange (3B5) antibodies, with Sytox blue excluding non-viable cells. The CDR3, from cysteine to phenylalanine, totals 12 residues. The retained sequence is limited to the CDR3, 36 bases, with the frame set at the first base. Trimming takes 7 bases from V and 5 bases from J, and the germline ends sit 11 bases apart. The germline V gene supplies CDR1 MGHDK and CDR2 SYGVNS.

Comment on this clone: Which antigen it targets is not known. No base qualities exist here, and no much larger clone lies one base off it.

This receptor was obtained from an adult in good health and CMV-seropositive. The sequence joins TRBV25-1 to TRBJ2-5, with an unclear D gene assignment. The sequencing input was memory CD4+ T cells from blood. In nucleotides, the sequence is TGTGCCAGCAAAAACCCGGGTGAGACCCAGTACTTC. Translated, it reads CASKNPGETQYF. Reference TRBV25-1 and TRBJ2-5 genes cover what lies past the CDR3, so the full variable domain is EADIYQTPRYLVIGTGKKITLECSQTMGHDKMYWYQQDPGMELHLIHYSYGVNSTEKGDLSSESTVSRIRTEHFPLTLESARPSHTSQYLCASKNPGETQYFGPGTRLLVL.